The clone carrying this TCR beta chain was counted between two and nine times. Its matching antigen is unknown. This specimen belongs to a study of post-analysis software for immune sequencing data. Germline values: CDR1 SGHRS, CDR2 YFSETQ. The CDR3 contains 15 residues. Deletions cut 4 bases from V and 0 bases from J, with 11 bases between. Built from TCR beta cDNA, the libraries had unique molecular identifiers in them. When about 0.85 to 11 million T cells were used, they gave 500,000 or so cDNA molecules. TCRdb itself ran the PCR reads through MiXCR, one entry per CDR3 protein. This table has approximately 630,000 distinct CDR3 sequences, approximately 59% appearing once. General study points: Samples sharing a preparation batch grouped tightly together when assessed by F measure. With TRBV5-6, TRBV5-1 and TRBV20-1 included, about five TRBV segments were more frequent in patients than in controls. Comparison with controls showed significantly lower normalized Chao1 diversity in multiple sclerosis patients.

The chain links TRBV5-1 to TRBJ2-1; weak D call: TRBD2 (6 bases). Sequenced: blood. This clonotype was obtained from a girl aged 2 to 9 with multiple sclerosis. The CDR3 sequence is CASSVGGNSYNEQFF. CDR3 nucleotide sequence: TGCGCCAGCAGCGTTGGCGGGAACTCCTACAATGAGCAGTTCTTC.